These 16 T cell receptor beta chains share one sample of origin, sequenced in a study of beta chain features in type 1 diabetes. Every bit of the isolated RNA underwent reverse transcription, so sequencing read expressed TCRB transcripts. Measured with immunoSEQ multiplex PCR; TCRdb has only the in-frame clones, and not every one. The sample has roughly 450,000 clones, around 14% seen once. The specimen was naive CD4+ T cells from blood. These receptor sequences come from a man younger than 40 in good health.

CDR3 nucleotides: TGTGCCTGGAGACCGGGACGGAACACTGAAGCTTTCTTT. This translates into CAWRPGRNTEAFF. The chain has TRBV30 and TRBJ1-1; D is possibly TRBD1 (5 bases). V lost 3 bases and J 1 base, leaving 9 bases between the germline ends. Per germline, CDR1 GTSNPN and CDR2 SVGIG (reference sequence). The CDR3 has 13 residues.

The CDR3 region is CASSPGRYGYTF. The DNA of the CDR3 is TGTGCCAGCAGCCCCGGGCGGTATGGCTACACCTTC. This chain connects TRBV7-2 to TRBJ1-2; unclear D gene. The CDR3 length is 12 residues. Trimming shortened V by 5 bases and J by 5 bases, and 9 bases separated the two germline ends. Germline assignment: CDR1 SGHTA and CDR2 FQGNSA.

The sample holds a few counts of this clone. J is TRBJ1-4 and V is TRBV7-2; no clear D. V was trimmed by 5 bases and J by 5 bases, leaving 12 bases between them. The CDR3 length is 14 residues. The V gene's germline CDR1 is SGHTA and CDR2 FQGNSA. The CDR3 loop reads CASSPRATNEKLFF. DNA of the CDR3: TGTGCCAGCAGCCCCCGGGCCACAAATGAAAAACTGTTTTTT.

In this sample, this clone turned up a few times. The V gene is TRBV9, the J gene TRBJ2-3; D call uncertain. CDR1 is SGDLS, CDR2 YYNGEE, per germline. V lost 0 bases and J lost 1, with 6 bases in between. CDR3 size: 14 residues. The CDR3 DNA sequence: TGTGCCAGCAGCGTAGATTATGGCACAGATACGCAGTATTTT. Amino acids: CASSVDYGTDTQYF.

There are a few counts of this clone. J is TRBJ2-7 and V is TRBV13, with 15 nucleotides matching TRBD2. The V segment lost 5 bases and the J segment 6 bases; nucleotides outside the gene matches: 11. The CDR3 is 17 amino acids. Germline V gene sequence: CDR1 PRHDT, CDR2 FYEKMQ (reference sequence). The CDR3 sequence: CASSTIAGTSGRTEQYV. The CDR3 DNA reads TGTGCCAGCAGCACCATAGCCGGGACTAGCGGGAGGACCGAGCAGTACGTC.

In this sample, this clone turned up a few times. The chain employs TRBV6-5 and TRBJ1-3; 7 bases line up with TRBD1. CDR1 is MNHEY and CDR2 is SVGAGI in the germline V gene. The V segment lost 5 bases and the J segment 3 bases; nucleotides outside the gene matches: 7. CDR3 length: 15 amino acids. The DNA for the CDR3 is TGTGCCAGCAGTGCGGCCGGGACAGTTGGAAACACCATATATTTT. It yields the protein CASSAAGTVGNTIYF.

This chain joins TRBV27 and TRBJ2-1; 9 bases map to TRBD1. The junction had 9 bases not matched to a gene; V was cut back by 6 bases and J by 6 bases. This CDR3 contains 15 residues. Germline CDR1 and CDR2: MNHEY and SMNVEV (reference sequence). The CDR3: CASSRDRVNPNEQFF. In nucleotides, the CDR3 is TGTGCCAGCAGCAGGGACAGGGTAAACCCCAATGAGCAGTTCTTC.

The chain couples TRBV7-9 to TRBJ2-1, with D perhaps matching TRBD2 (5 bases). Germline CDR1 SEHNR, CDR2 FQNEAQ (reference sequence). The CDR3 has 11 amino acids. Deletions cut 11 bases from V and 7 bases from J, with 12 bases between. Here the CDR3 reads CAPGSANEQFF. The CDR3 DNA reads TGTGCCCCGGGGTCCGCGAATGAGCAGTTCTTC. The entire variable domain, with the rest obtained from reference TRBV7-9 and TRBJ2-1, is as follows: DTGVSQNPRHKITKRGQNVTFRCDPISEHNRLYWYRQTLGQGPEFLTYFQNEAQLEKSRLLSDRFSAERPKGSFSTLEIQRTEQGDSAMYLCAPGSANEQFFGPGTRLTVL.

The chain employs TRBV14 and TRBJ2-5, with D perhaps TRBD2 (5 bases). From germline, CDR1 is SGHDN and CDR2 FVKESK. Trimming cost V 3 bases and J 5 bases, with 13 bases left between them. CDR3 length equals 14 residues. The CDR3 protein is CASSHKGSGETQYF. The CDR3 DNA is TGTGCCAGCAGCCATAAGGGTTCGGGGGAGACCCAGTACTTC.

This clone was seen only a few times. The same CDR3 also results from other DNA sequences found in this sample. V and J are TRBV29-1 and TRBJ1-1; possible D gene TRBD1, 5 bases. Germline CDR1 reads SQVTM; CDR2 reads ANQGSEA. The CDR3 length is 11 residues. The germline V and J ends were trimmed by 4 bases and 5 bases, with 8 bases remaining between them. The CDR3 bases are TGCAGCGTTGTGGGGGGTACTGAAGCTTTCTTT. Amino acid sequence: CSVVGGTEAFF.

This clone was detected only a few times. The chain has TRBV10-3 and TRBJ2-2, with D unclear. Germline assignment: CDR1 ENHRY and CDR2 SYGVKD. V was pared by 3 bases and J by 6 bases, with 2 bases between. The CDR3 has 11 residues. CDR3 region: CAISEAGELFF. In DNA, the CDR3 is TGTGCCATCAGTGAAGCCGGGGAGCTGTTTTTT.

This clone was detected a few times. The V gene is TRBV4-1, the J gene TRBJ1-2, with D possibly TRBD1 on 5 matching bases. Germline values: CDR1 MGHRA, CDR2 YSYEKL. V lost 0 bases and J lost 4, with 12 bases in between. This CDR3 region has 15 residues. CDR3 sequence (DNA): TGCGCCAGCAGCCAAGACACAGGTCGAATCTATGGCTACACCTTC. Translation gives CASSQDTGRIYGYTF.

This clone was detected a few times. The chain recombines TRBV18 with TRBJ2-3; 9 bases agree with TRBD2. Germline-derived CDR1 and CDR2 are KGHSH and LQKENI. Germline trimming cut 2 bases from V and 4 bases from J; bases unmatched to any gene: 7. This CDR3 is built from 16 residues. The CDR3 is CASSPSSGGLADTQYF. In DNA, the CDR3 is TGTGCCAGCTCACCATCCAGCGGGGGGTTGGCAGATACGCAGTATTTT. Full variable domain (missing parts from reference TRBV18 and TRBJ2-3): NAGVMQNPRHLVRRRGQEARLRCSPMKGHSHVYWYRQLPEEGLKFMVYLQKENIIDESGMPKERFSAEFPKEGPSILRIQQVVRGDSAAYFCASSPSSGGLADTQYFGPGTRLTVL.

The chain employs TRBV29-1 and TRBJ1-2; D might be TRBD1 (6 bases). V was trimmed by 6 bases and J by 2 bases, leaving 13 bases between them. Germline-derived CDR1 and CDR2 are SQVTM and ANQGSEA. The CDR3 is made up of 13 amino acids. The CDR3, as DNA: TGCAGCGTGGCCGTGGGACAAAACTATGGCTACACCTTC. Translated: CSVAVGQNYGYTF.

The V call is TRBV7-2, the J call TRBJ2-3; a weak D match, TRBD2 (5 bases). The CDR3 covers 15 residues. Trimming left V 5 bases short and J 0 bases short, with 12 bases between. Germline V CDR1 and CDR2: SGHTA, FQGNSA. CDR3 sequence: CASSISDLSTDTQYF. Here the CDR3 DNA reads TGTGCCAGCAGCATTAGCGACCTGAGCACAGATACGCAGTATTTT.

The chain has TRBV9 and TRBJ2-5; 9 bases agree with TRBD2. Trimming cost V 3 bases and J 4 bases; bases outside gene matches: 16. CDR1 is SGDLS, CDR2 YYNGEE, per germline. This CDR3 spans 18 amino acids. CDR3 sequence: CASSASRAGTSRLETQYF. The CDR3 region has the DNA TGTGCCAGCAGCGCCTCAAGGGCCGGGACTAGCAGGTTAGAGACCCAGTACTTC.